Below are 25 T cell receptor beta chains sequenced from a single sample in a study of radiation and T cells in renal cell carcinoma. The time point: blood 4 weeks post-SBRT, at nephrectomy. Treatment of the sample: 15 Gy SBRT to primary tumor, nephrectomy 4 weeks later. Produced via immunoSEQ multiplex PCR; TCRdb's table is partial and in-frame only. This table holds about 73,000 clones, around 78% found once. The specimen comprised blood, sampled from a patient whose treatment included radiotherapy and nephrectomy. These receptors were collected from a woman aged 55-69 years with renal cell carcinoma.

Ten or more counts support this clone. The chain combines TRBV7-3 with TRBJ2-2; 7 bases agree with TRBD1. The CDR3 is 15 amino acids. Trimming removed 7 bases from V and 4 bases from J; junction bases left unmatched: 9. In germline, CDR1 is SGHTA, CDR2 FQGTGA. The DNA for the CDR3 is TGTGCCAGCAACCCCCGGGACAGATGCACCGGGGAGCTGTTTTTT. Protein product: CASNPRDRCTGELFF.

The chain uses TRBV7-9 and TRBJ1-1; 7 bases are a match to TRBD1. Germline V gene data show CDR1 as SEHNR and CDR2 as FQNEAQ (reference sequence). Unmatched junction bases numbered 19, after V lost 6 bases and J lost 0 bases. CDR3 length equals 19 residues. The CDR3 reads CASSPSHRQGRVMNTEAFF. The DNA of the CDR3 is TGTGCCAGCAGTCCCTCGCATAGACAGGGTCGAGTAATGAACACTGAAGCTTTCTTT.

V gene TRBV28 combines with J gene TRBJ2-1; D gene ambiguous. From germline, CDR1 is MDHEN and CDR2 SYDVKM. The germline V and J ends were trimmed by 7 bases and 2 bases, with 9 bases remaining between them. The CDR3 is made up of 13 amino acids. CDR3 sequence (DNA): TGTGCCAGCACTGGCGGACCCTACAATGAGCAGTTCTTC. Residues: CASTGGPYNEQFF. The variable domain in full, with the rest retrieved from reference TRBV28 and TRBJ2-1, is DVKVTQSSRYLVKRTGEKVFLECVQDMDHENMFWYRQDPGLGLRLIYFSYDVKMKEKGDIPEGYSVSREKKERFSLILESASTNQTSMYLCASTGGPYNEQFFGPGTRLTVL.

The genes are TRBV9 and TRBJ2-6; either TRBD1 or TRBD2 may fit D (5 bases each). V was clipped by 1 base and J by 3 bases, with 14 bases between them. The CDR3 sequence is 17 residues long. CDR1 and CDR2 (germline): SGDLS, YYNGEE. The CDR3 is CASSVRDGPFGANVLTF. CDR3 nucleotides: TGTGCCAGCAGCGTACGGGACGGTCCCTTTGGGGCCAACGTCCTGACTTTC.

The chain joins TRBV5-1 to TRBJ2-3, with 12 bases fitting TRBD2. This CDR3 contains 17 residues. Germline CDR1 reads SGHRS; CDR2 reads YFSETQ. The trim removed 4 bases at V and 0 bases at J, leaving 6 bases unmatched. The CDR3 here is CASSPGTSGFSTDTQYF. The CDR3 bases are TGCGCCAGCAGCCCGGGGACTAGCGGGTTTAGCACAGATACGCAGTATTTT.

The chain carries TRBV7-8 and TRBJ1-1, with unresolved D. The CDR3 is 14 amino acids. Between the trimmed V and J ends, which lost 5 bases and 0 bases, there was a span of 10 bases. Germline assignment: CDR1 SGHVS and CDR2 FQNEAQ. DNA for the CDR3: TGTGCCAGCAGCCCGCGAATCATGAACACTGAAGCTTTCTTT. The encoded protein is CASSPRIMNTEAFF.

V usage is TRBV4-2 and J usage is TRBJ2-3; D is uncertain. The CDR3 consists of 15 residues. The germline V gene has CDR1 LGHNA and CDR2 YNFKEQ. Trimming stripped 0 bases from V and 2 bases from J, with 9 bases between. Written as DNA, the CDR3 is TGTGCCAGCAGCCAAGATCCGGATATCACAGATACGCAGTATTTT. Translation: CASSQDPDITDTQYF.

The CDR3 reads CASSPQAQGPQETQYF. The CDR3 nucleotides read TGCGCCAGCAGCCCGCAAGCGCAGGGCCCCCAAGAGACCCAGTACTTC. The chain links TRBV4-3 to TRBJ2-5; the D gene is possibly TRBD1 (5 bases). The CDR3 has 16 amino acids. CDR1 is LGHNA, CDR2 YSLEER, per germline. Trimming stripped 4 bases from V and 1 base from J, with 16 bases between.

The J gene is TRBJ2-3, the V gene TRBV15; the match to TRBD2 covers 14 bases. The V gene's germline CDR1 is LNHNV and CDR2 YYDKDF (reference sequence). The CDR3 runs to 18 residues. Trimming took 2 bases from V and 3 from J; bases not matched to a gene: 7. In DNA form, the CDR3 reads TGTGCCACCAGCAGACAGGGGACTAGCGGGAGTATTACAGATACGCAGTATTTT. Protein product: CATSRQGTSGSITDTQYF.

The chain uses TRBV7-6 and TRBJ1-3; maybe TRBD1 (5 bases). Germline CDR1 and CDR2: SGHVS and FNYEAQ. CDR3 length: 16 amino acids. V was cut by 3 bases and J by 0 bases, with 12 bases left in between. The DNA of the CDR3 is TGTGCCAGCAGCTTGGGGGAGCCTAGCTCTGGAAACACCATATATTTT. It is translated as CASSLGEPSSGNTIYF.

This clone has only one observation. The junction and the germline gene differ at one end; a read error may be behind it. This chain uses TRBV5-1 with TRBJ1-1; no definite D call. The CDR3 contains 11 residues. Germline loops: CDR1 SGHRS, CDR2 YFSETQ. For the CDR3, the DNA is TGTGCCAGCAGATGGGGCACTGAAGCTTTCTTT. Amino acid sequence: CASRWGTEAFF.

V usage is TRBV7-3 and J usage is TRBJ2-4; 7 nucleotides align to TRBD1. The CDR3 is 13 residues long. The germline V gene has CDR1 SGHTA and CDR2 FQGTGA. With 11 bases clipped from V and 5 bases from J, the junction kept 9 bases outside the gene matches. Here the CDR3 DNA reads TGTGCCTCAAAACAGGGGACGGAAAACATTCAGTACTTC. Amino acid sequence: CASKQGTENIQYF.

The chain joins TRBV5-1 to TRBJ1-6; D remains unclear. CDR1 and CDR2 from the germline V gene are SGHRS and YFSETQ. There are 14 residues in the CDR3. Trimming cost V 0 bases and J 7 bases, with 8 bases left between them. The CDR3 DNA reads TGCGCCAGCAGCTTGGAAGGGATGAATTCACCCCTCCACTTT. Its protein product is CASSLEGMNSPLHF.

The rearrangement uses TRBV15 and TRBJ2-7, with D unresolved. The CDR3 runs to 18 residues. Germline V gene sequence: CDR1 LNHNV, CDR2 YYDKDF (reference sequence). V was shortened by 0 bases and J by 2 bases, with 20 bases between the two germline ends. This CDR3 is CATSRDPPVGIRPYEQYF. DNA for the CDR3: TGTGCCACCAGCAGAGATCCCCCCGTAGGGATACGTCCCTACGAGCAGTACTTC.

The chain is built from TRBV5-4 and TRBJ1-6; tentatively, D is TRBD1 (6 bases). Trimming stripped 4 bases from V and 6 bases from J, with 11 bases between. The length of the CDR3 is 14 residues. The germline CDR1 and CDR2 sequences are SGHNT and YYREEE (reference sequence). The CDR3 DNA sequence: TGTGCCAGCAGCGTCCGGGACATTAATTCACCCCTCCACTTT. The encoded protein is CASSVRDINSPLHF.

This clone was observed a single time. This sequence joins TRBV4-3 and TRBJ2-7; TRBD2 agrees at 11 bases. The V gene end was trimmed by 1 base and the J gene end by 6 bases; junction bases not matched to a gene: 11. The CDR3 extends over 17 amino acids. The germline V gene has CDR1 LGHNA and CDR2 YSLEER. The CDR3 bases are TGCGCCAGCAGCCAAGCCCCGGTAGCGGGAGGGCCGGGCGAGCAGTACTTC. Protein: CASSQAPVAGGPGEQYF.

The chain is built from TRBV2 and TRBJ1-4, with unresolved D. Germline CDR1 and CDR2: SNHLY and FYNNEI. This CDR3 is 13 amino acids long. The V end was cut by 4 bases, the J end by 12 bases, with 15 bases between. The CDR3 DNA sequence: TGTGCCAGCAGTGTTCCCTGGGCAGCTCAACTGTTTTTT. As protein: CASSVPWAAQLFF.

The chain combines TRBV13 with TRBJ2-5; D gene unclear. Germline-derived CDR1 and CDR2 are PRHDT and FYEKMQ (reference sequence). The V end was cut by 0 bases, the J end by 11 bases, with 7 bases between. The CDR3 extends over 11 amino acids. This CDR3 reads CASSLGGEQYF. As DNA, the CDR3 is TGTGCCAGCAGCTTAGGGGGTGAGCAGTACTTC. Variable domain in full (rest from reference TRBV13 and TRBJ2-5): AAGVIQSPRHLIKEKRETATLKCYPIPRHDTVYWYQQGPGQDPQFLISFYEKMQSDKGSIPDRFSAQQFSDYHSELNMSSLELGDSALYFCASSLGGEQYFGPGTRLLVL.

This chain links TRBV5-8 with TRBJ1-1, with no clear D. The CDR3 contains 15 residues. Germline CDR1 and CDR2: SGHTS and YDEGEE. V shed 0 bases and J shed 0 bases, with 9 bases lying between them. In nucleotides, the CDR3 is TGTGCCAGCAGCTTGGCTCACACGATGAACACTGAAGCTTTCTTT. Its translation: CASSLAHTMNTEAFF.

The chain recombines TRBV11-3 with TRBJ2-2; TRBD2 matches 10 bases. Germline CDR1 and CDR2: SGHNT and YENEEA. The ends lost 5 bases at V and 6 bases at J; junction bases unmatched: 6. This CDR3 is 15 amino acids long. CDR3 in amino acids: CASSGGLAAAGELFF. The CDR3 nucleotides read TGTGCCAGCAGCGGTGGACTAGCGGCGGCCGGGGAGCTGTTTTTT.

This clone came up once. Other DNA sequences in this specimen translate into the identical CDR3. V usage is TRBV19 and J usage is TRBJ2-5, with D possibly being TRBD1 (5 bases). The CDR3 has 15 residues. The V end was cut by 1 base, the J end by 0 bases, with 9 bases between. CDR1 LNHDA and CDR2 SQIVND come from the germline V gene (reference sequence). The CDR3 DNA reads TGTGCCAGTAGTATAGGGGGCACAGACCAAGAGACCCAGTACTTC. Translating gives CASSIGGTDQETQYF. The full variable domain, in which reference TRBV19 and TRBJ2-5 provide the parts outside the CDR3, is DGGITQSPKYLFRKEGQNVTLSCEQNLNHDAMYWYRQDPGQGLRLIYYSQIVNDFQKGDIAEGYSVSREKKESFPLTVTSAQKNPTAFYLCASSIGGTDQETQYFGPGTRLLVL.

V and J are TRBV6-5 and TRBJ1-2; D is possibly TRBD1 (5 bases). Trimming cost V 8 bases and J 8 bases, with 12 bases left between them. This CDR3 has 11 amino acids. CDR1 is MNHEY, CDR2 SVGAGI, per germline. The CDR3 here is CASFGGDGYTF. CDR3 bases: TGTGCCAGCTTCGGAGGGGACGGCTACACCTTC.

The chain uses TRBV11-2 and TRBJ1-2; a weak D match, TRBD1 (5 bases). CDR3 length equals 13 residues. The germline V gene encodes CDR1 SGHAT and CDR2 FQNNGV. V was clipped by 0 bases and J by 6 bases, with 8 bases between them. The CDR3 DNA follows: TGTGCCAGCAGCTTAGACAGGGCCCATGGCTACACCTTC. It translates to CASSLDRAHGYTF.

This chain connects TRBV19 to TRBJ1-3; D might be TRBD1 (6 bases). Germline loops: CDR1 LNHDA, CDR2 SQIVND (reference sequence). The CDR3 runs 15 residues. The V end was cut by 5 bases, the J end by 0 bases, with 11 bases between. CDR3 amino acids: CASSEGTISGNTIYF. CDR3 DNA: TGTGCCAGTAGTGAGGGGACAATCTCTGGAAACACCATATATTTT.

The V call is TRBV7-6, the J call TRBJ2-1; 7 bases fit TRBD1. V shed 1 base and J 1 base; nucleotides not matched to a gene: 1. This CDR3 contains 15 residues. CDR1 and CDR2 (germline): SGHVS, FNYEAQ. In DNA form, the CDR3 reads TGTGCCAGCAGCTTAGAGGGGGCATCCTACAATGAGCAGTTCTTC. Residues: CASSLEGASYNEQFF.